Below, 25 T cell receptor beta chains from the same sample are listed, as sequenced in a study of cytomegalovirus exposure and HLA in healthy donors. Primers for the PCR totalled 60 Vbeta and 13 Jbeta. Here immunoSEQ multiplex PCR was the method, and the copy in TCRdb shows in-frame clones only, minus some. The data hold 150,000 or so clones, with roughly 80% observed a single time. Sequenced sample: PBMCs. Every receptor here comes from a woman between 40 and 55 years old in good health and CMV-seropositive.

This sequence joins TRBV28 and TRBJ2-3, with 9 bases fitting TRBD1. This CDR3 contains 16 residues. Unmatched junction bases numbered 7, after V lost 5 bases and J lost 1 base. Per the germline V gene, CDR1 is MDHEN and CDR2 is SYDVKM. CDR3 sequence reads: CASSGQGKLGTDTQYF. CDR3 DNA: TGTGCCAGCAGTGGACAGGGGAAACTCGGCACAGATACGCAGTATTTT.

The rearrangement links TRBV11-3 to TRBJ2-5; 8 positions match TRBD1. The CDR3 is 14 residues long. V shed 3 bases and J 2 bases; nucleotides not matched to a gene: 2. Germline V gene lookup returns CDR1 SGHNT and CDR2 YENEEA. CDR3 in amino acids: CASSLDRAQETQYF. CDR3 sequence (DNA): TGTGCCAGCAGCTTGGACAGGGCTCAAGAGACCCAGTACTTC.

This clone was seen just once. The V and J genes are TRBV10-3 and TRBJ2-7; a weak D match, TRBD2 (6 bases). V dropped 3 bases and J dropped 6 bases, with 15 bases sitting between them. The CDR3 has 14 amino acids. CDR1 and CDR2 from the germline V gene are ENHRY and SYGVKD. The chain's CDR3 is CAISDGGHGGEQYF. The CDR3 region has the DNA TGTGCCATCAGTGATGGAGGACACGGGGGCGAGCAGTACTTC.

V and J are TRBV28 and TRBJ2-4; the D is unclear. This CDR3 is 15 amino acids long. The germline V gene has CDR1 MDHEN and CDR2 SYDVKM. Deletions cut 4 bases from V and 0 bases from J, with 10 bases between. The CDR3 region is CASSSYSLAKNIQYF. In DNA form, the CDR3 reads TGTGCCAGCAGTTCTTACAGTCTAGCCAAAAACATTCAGTACTTC.

As DNA, the CDR3 is TGTGCCAGCAGCGTAGAACAGGTGGGAGGCTACACCTTC. The encoded protein is CASSVEQVGGYTF. This chain uses TRBV9 with TRBJ1-2; possibly TRBD1 for D (5 bases). This CDR3 region has 13 residues. Per the germline V gene, CDR1 is SGDLS and CDR2 is YYNGEE. With 0 bases removed from V and 8 bases from J, the gap between germline ends came to 11 bases.

The chain couples TRBV6-1 to TRBJ2-1; 10 bases agree with TRBD1. V dropped 0 bases and J dropped 2; count of bases not matched to a gene: 1. Germline CDR1 and CDR2: MNHNS and SASEGT. The CDR3 covers 16 residues. The CDR3 bases are TGTGCCAGCAGTGAAGCGGGACAGGGGCCCTACAATGAGCAGTTCTTC. Translating it yields CASSEAGQGPYNEQFF.

The V and J genes are TRBV19 and TRBJ1-1, with D perhaps matching TRBD1 (5 bases). Per the germline V gene, CDR1 is LNHDA and CDR2 is SQIVND (reference sequence). V was clipped by 4 bases and J by 3 bases, with 6 bases between them. This CDR3 contains 12 residues. DNA of the CDR3: TGTGCCAGTAGTAAGGGGTACACTGAAGCTTTCTTT. The encoded protein is CASSKGYTEAFF.

CDR3 protein: CASRRDGGASGELFF. CDR3 bases: TGTGCCAGCCGGAGAGACGGGGGGGCTAGCGGGGAGCTGTTTTTT. This sequence joins TRBV6-6 and TRBJ2-2; 8 bases are a match to TRBD2. The CDR3 runs to 15 residues. Germline assignment: CDR1 MNHNY and CDR2 SVGAGI (reference sequence). V shed 8 bases, J shed 7 bases, and the junction held 12 bases outside the gene matches.

V usage is TRBV6-5 and J usage is TRBJ1-2; no clear D. There are 15 residues in the CDR3. The germline V gene has CDR1 MNHEY and CDR2 SVGAGI. The V end lost 9 bases, the J end lost 4 bases, and 21 bases lay between the germline ends. The chain's CDR3 is CASKGGSDFFYGYTF. CDR3 sequence (DNA): TGTGCCAGTAAGGGCGGGTCAGACTTCTTCTATGGCTACACCTTC.

The chain joins TRBV5-1 to TRBJ1-1, with D possibly being TRBD1 (6 bases). Trimming pared 4 bases from V and 1 base from J, leaving 11 bases between. Germline V lookup: CDR1 SGHRS, CDR2 YFSETQ. This CDR3 contains 14 residues. CDR3 nucleotides: TGCGCCAGCAGCCACGGGACAACGAACACTGAAGCTTTCTTT. Translation: CASSHGTTNTEAFF. Filled out from reference TRBV5-1 and TRBJ1-1, the complete variable domain reads KAGVTQTPRYLIKTRGQQVTLSCSPISGHRSVSWYQQTPGQGLQFLFEYFSETQRNKGNFPGRFSGRQFSNSRSEMNVSTLELGDSALYLCASSHGTTNTEAFFGQGTRLTVV.

This rearrangement joins TRBV15 to TRBJ1-2; D is ambiguous. The germline V gene has CDR1 LNHNV and CDR2 YYDKDF (reference sequence). The CDR3 has 11 amino acids. The ends were cut back, 6 bases at V and 5 bases at J, with 7 bases in the middle. The CDR3: CATRGGYGYTF. CDR3 in DNA: TGTGCCACCAGAGGAGGATATGGCTACACCTTC.

The rearrangement links TRBV7-2 to TRBJ2-7, with 9 nucleotides matching TRBD1. Losses at the gene ends were 5 bases for V and 6 bases for J; bases not matched to a gene: 8. CDR3 length equals 14 residues. Germline-derived CDR1 and CDR2 are SGHTA and FQGNSA. The CDR3 sequence: CASSLGTGLLEQYF. The CDR3 nucleotides read TGTGCCAGCAGCCTAGGGACAGGGCTTCTCGAGCAGTACTTC.

The chain joins TRBV5-1 to TRBJ2-3, with D unresolved. Germline V CDR1 and CDR2: SGHRS, YFSETQ. The germline V and J ends were trimmed by 3 bases and 1 base, with 6 bases remaining between them. CDR3 length: 13 amino acids. The DNA for the CDR3 is TGCGCCAGCAGCTCTCAGGGCACAGATACGCAGTATTTT. It is translated as CASSSQGTDTQYF.

The V gene is TRBV28, the J gene TRBJ1-2; a possible D gene is TRBD1 (6 bases). Deletions cut 9 bases from V and 8 bases from J, with 13 bases between. This CDR3 is built from 11 residues. Germline assignment: CDR1 MDHEN and CDR2 SYDVKM. CDR3 sequence reads: CASATGRGYTF. The DNA for the CDR3 is TGTGCCAGTGCGACAGGCCGGGGCTACACCTTC.

A few counts support this clone. The rearrangement uses TRBV23-1 and TRBJ1-5; a possible D gene is TRBD1 (5 bases). TRBV23-1 is placed among ORFs of uncertain function. Trimming left V 7 bases short and J 7 bases short, with 20 bases between. The CDR3 totals 15 residues. CDR3 residues: CASTPTESVGQPQHF. For the CDR3, the DNA is TGCGCCAGCACCCCGACAGAGAGCGTTGGGCAGCCCCAGCATTTT.

The V and J genes are TRBV19 and TRBJ1-1; maybe TRBD1 (6 bases). Between the trimmed V and J ends, which lost 5 bases and 5 bases, there was a span of 15 bases. Germline V gene lookup returns CDR1 LNHDA and CDR2 SQIVND (reference sequence). There are 14 residues in the CDR3. Here the CDR3 reads CASSLSVGGTEAFF. The DNA of the CDR3 is TGTGCCAGTAGTCTTTCAGTAGGGGGTACTGAAGCTTTCTTT. Full variable domain (outside the CDR3, taken from reference TRBV19 and TRBJ1-1): DGGITQSPKYLFRKEGQNVTLSCEQNLNHDAMYWYRQDPGQGLRLIYYSQIVNDFQKGDIAEGYSVSREKKESFPLTVTSAQKNPTAFYLCASSLSVGGTEAFFGQGTRLTVV.

In this sample, this clone turned up a few times. The chain has TRBV28 and TRBJ1-1; tentatively, D is TRBD1 (5 bases). The CDR3 covers 16 residues. The V gene's germline CDR1 is MDHEN and CDR2 SYDVKM. Trimming pared 3 bases from V and 4 bases from J, leaving 18 bases between. CDR3 coding DNA: TGTGCCAGCAGTTTGGGGGTGGTTTGGGAGGGCACTGAAGCTTTCTTT. Protein product: CASSLGVVWEGTEAFF.

This clone was observed once. The chain carries TRBV19 and TRBJ1-1, with TRBD1 as a possible D gene (5 bases). Trimming left V 1 base short and J 1 base short, with 10 bases between. Germline V lookup: CDR1 LNHDA, CDR2 SQIVND (reference sequence). The CDR3 has 15 residues. CDR3 in DNA: TGTGCCAGTAGTATAGTAGGAGACAGGAACACTGAAGCTTTCTTT. Its protein product is CASSIVGDRNTEAFF.

The table lists this clone with a count of one. V and J are TRBV27 and TRBJ2-7, with D tentatively TRBD1 (5 bases). CDR1 MNHEY and CDR2 SMNVEV come from the germline V gene (reference sequence). V lost 5 bases to trimming and J lost 0 bases, with 14 bases between them. CDR3 length: 15 residues. The CDR3 region has the DNA TGTGCCAGCAGTCCTAAGCCCAGGGACTCCTACGAGCAGTACTTC. Translated: CASSPKPRDSYEQYF.

The chain links TRBV9 to TRBJ2-7; 10 bases match TRBD1. The CDR3 is made up of 15 amino acids. The V segment lost 4 bases and the J segment 4 bases; nucleotides outside the gene matches: 8. Germline V CDR1 and CDR2: SGDLS, YYNGEE. CDR3: CASSFQTGGGYEQYF. CDR3 DNA: TGTGCCAGCAGCTTCCAGACAGGGGGCGGGTACGAGCAGTACTTC.

The gene calls are TRBV10-2 and TRBJ2-1; 12 nucleotides line up with TRBD2. Trimming at V came to 3 bases and at J to 5 bases, leaving 5 bases not matched to a gene. Germline loops: CDR1 WSHSY, CDR2 SAAADI. The CDR3 is made up of 16 amino acids. CDR3 sequence reads: CASSDMGLAGDNEQFF. The CDR3 DNA sequence: TGCGCCAGCAGTGACATGGGACTAGCGGGTGACAATGAGCAGTTCTTC.

The chain couples TRBV5-1 to TRBJ1-4, with D unclear. Trimming shortened V by 4 bases and J by 2 bases, and 15 bases separated the two germline ends. Germline V lookup: CDR1 SGHRS, CDR2 YFSETQ. The CDR3 totals 16 residues. The CDR3 DNA reads as TGCGCCAGCAGCCCTGAGGTGGCGGCCACTAATGAAAAACTGTTTTTT. Its protein is CASSPEVAATNEKLFF.

This chain joins TRBV6-5 and TRBJ1-5; no clear D gene. V was clipped by 0 bases and J by 4 bases, with 4 bases between them. CDR1 is MNHEY and CDR2 is SVGAGI in the germline V gene. This CDR3 comprises 13 residues. CDR3 bases: TGTGCCAGCAGTTACTCACAGAATCAGCCCCAGCATTTT. Translation: CASSYSQNQPQHF.

The chain combines TRBV6-1 with TRBJ2-1; 9 bases map to TRBD1. Germline V CDR1 and CDR2: MNHNS, SASEGT. CDR3 length: 13 amino acids. V lost 6 bases to trimming and J lost 7 bases; unmatched junction nucleotides: 4. The CDR3 DNA reads TGTGCCAGCAGACAGGGGGCGACGAATGAGCAGTTCTTC. Translated: CASRQGATNEQFF.

The rearrangement joins TRBV2 to TRBJ2-3, with D possibly being TRBD2 (6 bases). V was pared by 3 bases and J by 0 bases, with 10 bases between. This CDR3 contains 15 residues. Looked up from germline, CDR1 is SNHLY and CDR2 is FYNNEI. The CDR3 spells CASSEEGTSTDTQYF. CDR3 DNA sequence: TGTGCCAGCAGTGAGGAGGGCACTAGCACAGATACGCAGTATTTT.